This T cell receptor beta chain derives from a study of lymphopenia after photon versus proton radiotherapy. Whole-study findings and limits: A bigger post-nadir fall in TCR diversity correlated inversely with survival time in deceased patients. Authors raise, but do not show, better survival with proton therapy. After lymphocyte nadir, photon-treated repertoires showed oligoclonal expansion, especially CD8+ Temra. Relative stability marked proton patients; photon patients lost diversity and naive cells.

The data were produced by immunoSEQ multiplex PCR, yet TCRdb's version contains in-frame clones alone and is incomplete. Of approximately 17,000 clones in the sample, under 95% were seen once. Germline V gene lookup returns CDR1 MGHRA and CDR2 YSYEKL. V lost 0 bases and J lost 1, with 6 bases in between. This CDR3 comprises 14 residues. As concerns this clone: Its specificity is unknown.

The input for sequencing was peripheral blood, taken from a patient treated with photon-based radiotherapy. The TCR comes from a man aged 60 to 69 with pancreatic cancer. The chain carries TRBV4-1 and TRBJ1-2; D is undetermined. Here the CDR3 DNA reads TGCGCCAGCAGCCAAGAAGCACTTAACTATGGCTACACCTTC. It codes for CASSQEALNYGYTF.